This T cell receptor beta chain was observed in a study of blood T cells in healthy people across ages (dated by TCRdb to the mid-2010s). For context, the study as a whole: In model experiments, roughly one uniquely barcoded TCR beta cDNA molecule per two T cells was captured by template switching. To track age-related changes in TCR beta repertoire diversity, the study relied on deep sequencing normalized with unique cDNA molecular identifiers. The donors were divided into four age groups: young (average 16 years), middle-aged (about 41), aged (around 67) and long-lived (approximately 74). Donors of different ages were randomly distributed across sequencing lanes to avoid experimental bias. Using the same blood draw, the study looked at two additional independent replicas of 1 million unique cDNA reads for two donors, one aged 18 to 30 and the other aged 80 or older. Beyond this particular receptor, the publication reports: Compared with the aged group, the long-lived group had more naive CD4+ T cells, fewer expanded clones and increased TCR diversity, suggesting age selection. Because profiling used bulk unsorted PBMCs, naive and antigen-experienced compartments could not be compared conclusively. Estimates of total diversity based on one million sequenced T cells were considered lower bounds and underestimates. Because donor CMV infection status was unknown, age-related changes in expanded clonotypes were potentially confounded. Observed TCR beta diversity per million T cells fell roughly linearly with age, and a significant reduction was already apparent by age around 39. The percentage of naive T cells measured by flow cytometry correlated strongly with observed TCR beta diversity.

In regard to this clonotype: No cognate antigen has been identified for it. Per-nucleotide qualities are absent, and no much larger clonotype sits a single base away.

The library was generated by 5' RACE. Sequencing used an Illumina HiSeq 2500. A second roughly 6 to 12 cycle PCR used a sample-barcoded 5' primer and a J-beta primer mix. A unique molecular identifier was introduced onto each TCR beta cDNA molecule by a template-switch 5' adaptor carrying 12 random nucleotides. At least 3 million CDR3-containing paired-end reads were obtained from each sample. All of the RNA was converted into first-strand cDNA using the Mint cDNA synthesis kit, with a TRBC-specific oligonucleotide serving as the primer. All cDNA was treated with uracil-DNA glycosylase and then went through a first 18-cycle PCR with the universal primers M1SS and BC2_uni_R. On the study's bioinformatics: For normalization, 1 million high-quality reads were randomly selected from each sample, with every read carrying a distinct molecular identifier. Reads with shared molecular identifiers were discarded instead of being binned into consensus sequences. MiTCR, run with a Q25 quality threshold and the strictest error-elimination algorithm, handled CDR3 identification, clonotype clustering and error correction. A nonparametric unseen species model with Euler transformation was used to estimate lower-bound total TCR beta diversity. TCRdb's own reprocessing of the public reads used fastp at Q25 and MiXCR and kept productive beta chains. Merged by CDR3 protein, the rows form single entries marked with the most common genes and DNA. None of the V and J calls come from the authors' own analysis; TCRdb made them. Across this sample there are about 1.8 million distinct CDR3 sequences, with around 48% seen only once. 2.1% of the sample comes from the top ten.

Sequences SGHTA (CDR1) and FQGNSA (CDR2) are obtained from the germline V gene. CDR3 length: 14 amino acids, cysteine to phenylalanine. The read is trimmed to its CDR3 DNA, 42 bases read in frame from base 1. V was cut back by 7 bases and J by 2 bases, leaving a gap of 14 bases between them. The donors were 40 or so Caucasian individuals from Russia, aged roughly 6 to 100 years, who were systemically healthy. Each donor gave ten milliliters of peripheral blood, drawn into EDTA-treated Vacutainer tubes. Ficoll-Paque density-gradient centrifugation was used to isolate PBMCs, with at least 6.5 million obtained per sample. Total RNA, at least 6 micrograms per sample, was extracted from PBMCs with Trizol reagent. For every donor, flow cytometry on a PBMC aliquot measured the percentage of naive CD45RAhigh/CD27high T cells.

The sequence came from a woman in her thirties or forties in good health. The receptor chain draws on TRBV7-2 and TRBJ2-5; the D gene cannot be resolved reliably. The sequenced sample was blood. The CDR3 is CASTRTAGQETQYF. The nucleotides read TGTGCCAGCACCCGGACCGCCGGGCAAGAGACCCAGTACTTC.